The 28 T cell receptor beta chains listed next were all sequenced from one sample in a study of T cells in Graves' hyperthyroidism and ophthalmopathy. TCR beta CDR3 regions were amplified from RNA transcripts. A set of HTBI primers served as the primers for a first-round RT-PCR of the TCR CDR3. A single record per CDR3 protein comes from TCRdb applying MiXCR to the multiplex PCR reads. The sample holds roughly 500,000 distinct CDR3 sequences; 46% are singletons and the top ten take around 44%. The material sequenced was peripheral blood or thyroid tissue (not recorded which). These receptors all come from an adult woman with Graves' disease, either hyperthyroidism or ophthalmopathy (not recorded which).

This clonotype appeared many times. V is TRBV12-3 or TRBV12-4 and J is TRBJ2-5, with a weak D call TRBD2 (6 bases). The CDR3 length is 13 residues. Trimming left V 6 bases short and J 5 bases short, with 13 bases between. CDR3 in amino acids: CASSPAGKETQYF. CDR3 DNA: TGTGCCAGCAGCCCCGCGGGAAAGGAGACCCAGTACTTC.

The J gene is TRBJ1-3, the V gene TRBV19; D gene ambiguous. V gave up 5 bases and J gave up 7 bases, with 12 bases separating them. The CDR3 has 13 amino acids. Germline values: CDR1 LNHDA, CDR2 SQIVND (reference sequence). The CDR3 DNA follows: TGTGCCAGTAGTCGGTTTTTCCGGAACACCATATATTTT. The encoded protein is CASSRFFRNTIYF.

This clonotype was detected many times. The gene calls are TRBV5-6 and TRBJ1-1; a weak D match, TRBD1 (6 bases). Trimming took off 4 bases at V and 6 bases at J, with 16 bases between the two ends. CDR3 length: 14 amino acids. Germline CDR1 SGHDT, CDR2 YYEEEE. This CDR3 reads CASSIFTGSAEAFF. The CDR3 DNA sequence: TGTGCCAGCAGCATATTTACAGGGAGCGCTGAAGCTTTCTTT.

The V call is TRBV10-2, the J call TRBJ1-1; no reliable D call. There are 14 residues in the CDR3. Trimming shortened V by 6 bases and J by 0 bases, and 11 bases separated the two germline ends. Germline loops: CDR1 WSHSY, CDR2 SAAADI. CDR3 nucleotides: TGCGCCAGCAGCCAGCGACTTTTGAACACTGAAGCTTTCTTT. It encodes CASSQRLLNTEAFF.

V and J are TRBV15 and TRBJ2-7, with D maybe TRBD2 (7 bases). Germline V gene sequence: CDR1 LNHNV, CDR2 YYDKDF (reference sequence). The CDR3 is 13 amino acids. V was trimmed by 5 bases and J by 4 bases, leaving 12 bases between them. CDR3 loop: CATSGGADYEQYF. In nucleotides, the CDR3 is TGTGCCACCAGCGGGGGGGCCGATTACGAGCAGTACTTC. Drawing the rest from reference TRBV15 and TRBJ2-7, the complete variable domain is DAMVIQNPRYQVTQFGKPVTLSCSQTLNHNVMYWYQQKSSQAPKLLFHYYDKDFNNEADTPDNFQSRRPNTSFCFLDIRSPGLGDTAMYLCATSGGADYEQYFGPGTRLTVT.

V is TRBV2 and J is TRBJ2-2; 7 positions agree with TRBD2. V shed 4 bases, J shed 1 base, and the junction held 6 bases outside the gene matches. CDR1 SNHLY and CDR2 FYNNEI come from the germline V gene. This CDR3 contains 16 residues. CDR3: CASSALLAGNTGELFF. The CDR3 DNA reads TGTGCCAGCAGTGCCCTTTTAGCGGGGAACACCGGGGAGCTGTTTTTT.

CDR3 in amino acids: CAASPGGVYDTGELFF. Written as DNA, the CDR3 is TGCGCCGCAAGCCCAGGGGGCGTCTATGACACCGGGGAGCTGTTTTTT. V is TRBV10-2 and J is TRBJ2-2; 8 nucleotides match TRBD1. V gave up 11 bases and J gave up 3 bases; unmatched junction bases: 14. Germline V lookup: CDR1 WSHSY, CDR2 SAAADI. The CDR3 is 16 amino acids.

The chain has TRBV7-2 and TRBJ2-2, with D perhaps TRBD2 (6 bases). CDR3 length: 17 amino acids. Germline V gene sequence: CDR1 SGHTA, CDR2 FQGNSA. Trimming left V 5 bases short and J 0 bases short, with 16 bases between. The CDR3 is CASSRGWGAANTGELFF. The CDR3 bases are TGTGCCAGCAGCCGGGGGTGGGGCGCCGCGAACACCGGGGAGCTGTTTTTT.

The chain uses TRBV9 and TRBJ1-2; D perhaps matches TRBD1 (5 bases). The CDR3 totals 12 residues. Germline V gene sequence: CDR1 SGDLS, CDR2 YYNGEE. Trimming took off 4 bases at V and 8 bases at J, with 12 bases between the two ends. CDR3 coding DNA: TGTGCCAGCAGCACACGAGGGGTCGGCTACACCTTC. It yields the protein CASSTRGVGYTF.

Remarks on this clonotype: A read error is possible here, since a much larger clone lies one base away. The CDR3 ends on some other residue instead of the conserved phenylalanine or tryptophan, so this is likely a read error. The rearrangement links TRBV12-3 or TRBV12-4 to TRBJ1-2, with 7 bases lining up with TRBD1. The length of the CDR3 is 17 residues. V lost 3 bases, J lost 5 bases, and 15 bases stayed unmatched. The CDR3 nucleotides read TGTGCCAGCAGTTTTAGACGGGAGACAGGGCGACCTTATGGCTACACCTCC. Residues: CASSFRRETGRPYGYTS.

The chain links TRBV5-1 to TRBJ1-1; the D is unclear. V lost 5 bases to trimming and J lost 0 bases, with 14 bases between them. Per germline, CDR1 SGHRS and CDR2 YFSETQ. The CDR3 runs to 15 residues. The chain's CDR3 is CASSYLGNMNTEAFF. The CDR3 DNA follows: TGCGCCAGCAGTTACCTGGGTAACATGAACACTGAAGCTTTCTTT.

This clonotype turned up a few times. V and J are TRBV20-1 and TRBJ2-5; tentative D call: TRBD1 (5 bases). The germline V gene encodes CDR1 DFQATT and CDR2 SNEGSKA (reference sequence). Trimming removed 3 bases from V and 3 bases from J, with 14 bases in between. The CDR3 extends over 14 amino acids. The chain's CDR3 is CSASDSLIKETQYF. The CDR3 region has the DNA TGCAGTGCTAGCGACAGTCTAATTAAAGAGACCCAGTACTTC.

This clonotype was detected ten times or more. The V call is TRBV14, the J call TRBJ1-2; 7 bases map to TRBD1. The CDR3 totals 16 residues. Germline V gene data show CDR1 as SGHDN and CDR2 as FVKESK. V was clipped by 0 bases and J by 1 base; unmatched bases: 5. The CDR3 nucleotides read TGTGCCAGCAGCCAAGACGGGCCAGGGGGTAACTATGGCTACACCTTC. Protein sequence: CASSQDGPGGNYGYTF.

The V call is TRBV5-1, the J call TRBJ2-5, with D possibly called TRBD1 or TRBD2 (5 bases each). Germline V gene data show CDR1 as SGHRS and CDR2 as YFSETQ. Trimming removed 0 bases from V and 5 bases from J, with 14 bases in between. The CDR3 has 15 amino acids. CDR3 nucleotide sequence: TGCGCCAGCAGCTTGGGGGGGTATTCGGAGGAGACCCAGTACTTC. This encodes CASSLGGYSEETQYF.

The chain recombines TRBV20-1 with TRBJ2-5; 8 nucleotides align to TRBD2. The CDR3 length is 14 residues. With 2 bases clipped from V and 5 bases from J, the junction kept 7 bases outside the gene matches. Looked up from germline, CDR1 is DFQATT and CDR2 is SNEGSKA (reference sequence). CDR3 residues: CSARPSGSRETQYF. The CDR3 DNA is TGCAGTGCTAGACCCAGCGGGAGCCGGGAGACCCAGTACTTC.

This clonotype has a handful of counts. This chain links TRBV19 with TRBJ1-1; D gene uncertain. Germline lookup yields CDR1 LNHDA and CDR2 SQIVND (reference sequence). The CDR3 is 13 amino acids. V dropped 7 bases and J dropped 5 bases, with 14 bases sitting between them. CDR3 residues: CASNFGIWTEAFF. The DNA of the CDR3 is TGTGCCAGTAATTTCGGAATTTGGACTGAAGCTTTCTTT.

The chain combines TRBV7-4 with TRBJ1-1; D is unclear. In germline, CDR1 is SGHVT, CDR2 SQSDAQ. This CDR3 comprises 13 residues. V was cut by 7 bases and J by 4 bases, with 13 bases left in between. The CDR3 DNA sequence: TGTGCCAGCATCGGCGGTAGTGCCACTGAAGCTTTCTTT. This gives the protein CASIGGSATEAFF.

The V gene is TRBV24-1, the J gene TRBJ2-6; no reliable D call. V lost 5 bases to trimming and J lost 1 base, with 11 bases between them. In germline, CDR1 is KGHDR, CDR2 SFDVKD. This CDR3 has 16 amino acids. The CDR3 reads CATSVAVPSGANVLTF. The CDR3 region has the DNA TGTGCCACCAGTGTCGCAGTGCCATCTGGGGCCAACGTCCTGACTTTC.

This clonotype has at least ten counts. The rearrangement joins TRBV10-3 to TRBJ1-2; 7 bases map to TRBD1. The V gene end was trimmed by 0 bases and the J gene end by 3 bases; junction bases not matched to a gene: 10. CDR3 length: 17 amino acids. Looked up from germline, CDR1 is ENHRY and CDR2 is SYGVKD. The CDR3 nucleotides read TGTGCCATCAGTGAGTCGTTTGTTGGAGGGGGCTACTATGGCTACACCTTC. This encodes CAISESFVGGGYYGYTF.

Ten or more counts support this clonotype. V gene TRBV7-2 combines with J gene TRBJ1-2, with 9 bases aligning to TRBD1. The germline V gene encodes CDR1 SGHTA and CDR2 FQGNSA. The CDR3 is 17 amino acids. Trimming removed 5 bases from V and 7 bases from J; junction bases left unmatched: 17. CDR3 residues: CASSPVPGQGPFTGYTF. CDR3 DNA sequence: TGTGCCAGCAGCCCAGTCCCGGGACAGGGCCCTTTCACTGGCTACACCTTC.

The genes are TRBV10-3 and TRBJ2-5; 9 bases are a match to TRBD2. This CDR3 is 15 amino acids long. Unmatched junction bases numbered 16, after V lost 10 bases and J lost 7 bases. Germline V gives CDR1 ENHRY, CDR2 SYGVKD. CDR3 loop: CATTLGAGGLGTQYF. CDR3 bases: TGTGCCACGACGCTAGGAGCGGGAGGTTTGGGGACCCAGTACTTC.

J is TRBJ2-2 and V is TRBV7-8, with 10 bases aligning to TRBD2. The CDR3 consists of 17 residues. Germline lookup yields CDR1 SGHVS and CDR2 FQNEAQ. V was pared by 7 bases and J by 0 bases, with 8 bases of the junction left unmatched. The CDR3 DNA reads as TGTGCCAGCAACGAACTAGCGGGATACTCGAACACCGGGGAGCTGTTTTTT. Amino acid sequence: CASNELAGYSNTGELFF.

This clonotype was observed a few times. The CDR3 region has the DNA TGTGCCAGCAGCTTGACAGGGGGTGAGCAGCCCCAGCATTTT. Protein: CASSLTGGEQPQHF. V usage is TRBV11-2 and J usage is TRBJ1-5; 9 positions match TRBD1. Germline V gives CDR1 SGHAT, CDR2 FQNNGV. V gave up 3 bases and J gave up 7 bases; unmatched junction bases: 4. The length of the CDR3 is 14 residues.

The V call is TRBV20-1, the J call TRBJ2-5; 8 bases fit TRBD1. The ends lost 4 bases at V and 9 bases at J; junction bases unmatched: 7. The germline V gene encodes CDR1 DFQATT and CDR2 SNEGSKA (reference sequence). This CDR3 has 12 residues. CDR3 DNA sequence: TGCAGTGCTACGGACAGGGATGTGCCCCAGTACTTC. It specifies CSATDRDVPQYF.

This clonotype has just a few counts. The V call is TRBV24-1, the J call TRBJ1-1; TRBD1 might be the D (6 bases). Germline V gene lookup returns CDR1 KGHDR and CDR2 SFDVKD. The V and J ends lost 10 bases and 1 base respectively, with 12 bases between them. The CDR3 spans 13 residues. The CDR3 reads CATKSRGNTEAFF. In nucleotides, the CDR3 is TGTGCCACGAAATCCAGGGGGAACACTGAAGCTTTCTTT.

This clonotype was observed a few times. This rearrangement joins TRBV20-1 to TRBJ2-1; D not resolved. The CDR3 totals 11 residues. V gave up 1 base and J gave up 7 bases, with 5 bases separating them. CDR1 and CDR2 from the germline V gene are DFQATT and SNEGSKA (reference sequence). CDR3 nucleotide sequence: TGCAGTGCTAGAGGGGCGAATGAGCAGTTCTTC. Translation: CSARGANEQFF.

The CDR3 protein is CSVPEGNYGYTF. Written as DNA, the CDR3 is TGCAGCGTTCCGGAGGGTAACTATGGCTACACCTTC. This chain connects TRBV29-1 to TRBJ1-2; D gene ambiguous. The V gene lost 5 bases and the J gene lost 1 base, with 8 bases spanning the gap. The CDR3 covers 12 residues. Germline CDR1 and CDR2: SQVTM and ANQGSEA.

This clonotype came up many times. The chain carries TRBV5-5 and TRBJ1-4; 8 nucleotides agree with TRBD1. The J segment lost 11 bases and the V segment lost 3 bases, leaving 6 bases of the junction unmatched. The germline CDR1 and CDR2 sequences are SGHKS and YYEKEE (reference sequence). CDR3 size: 13 residues. CDR3 bases: TGTGCCAGCAGCTCGCAGGGGGCGAGGAAACTGTTTTTT. This encodes CASSSQGARKLFF.